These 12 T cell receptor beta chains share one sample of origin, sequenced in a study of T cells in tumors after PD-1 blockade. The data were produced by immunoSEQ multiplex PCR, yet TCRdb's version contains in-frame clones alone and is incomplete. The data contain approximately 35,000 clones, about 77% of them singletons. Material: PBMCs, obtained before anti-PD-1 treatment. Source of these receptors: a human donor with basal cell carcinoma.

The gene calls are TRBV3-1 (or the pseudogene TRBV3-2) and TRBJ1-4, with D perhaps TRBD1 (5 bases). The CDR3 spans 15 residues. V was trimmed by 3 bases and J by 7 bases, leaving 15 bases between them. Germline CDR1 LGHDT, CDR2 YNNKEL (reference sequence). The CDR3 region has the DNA TGTGCCAGCAGCCAGGAATGGAGGGGAAGTGAAAAACTGTTTTTT. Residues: CASSQEWRGSEKLFF.

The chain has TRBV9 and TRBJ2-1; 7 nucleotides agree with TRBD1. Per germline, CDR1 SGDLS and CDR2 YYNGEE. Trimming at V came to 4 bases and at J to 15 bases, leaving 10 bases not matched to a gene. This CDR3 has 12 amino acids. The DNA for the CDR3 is TGTGCCAGCAGCCCCCGGACAGGTCCGGCGTTCTTC. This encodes CASSPRTGPAFF.

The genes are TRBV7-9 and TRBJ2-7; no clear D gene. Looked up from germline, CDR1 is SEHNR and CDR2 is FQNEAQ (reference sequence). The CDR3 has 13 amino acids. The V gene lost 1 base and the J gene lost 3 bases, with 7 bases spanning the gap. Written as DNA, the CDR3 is TGTGCCAGCAGCTTAGGGGCCCTCTACGAGCAGTACTTC. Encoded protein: CASSLGALYEQYF.

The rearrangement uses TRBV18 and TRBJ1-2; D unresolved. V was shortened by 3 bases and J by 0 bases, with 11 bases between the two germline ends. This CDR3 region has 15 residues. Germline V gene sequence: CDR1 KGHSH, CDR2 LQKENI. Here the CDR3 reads CASSPQDQTNYGYTF. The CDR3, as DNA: TGTGCCAGCTCACCCCAGGACCAAACTAACTATGGCTACACCTTC.

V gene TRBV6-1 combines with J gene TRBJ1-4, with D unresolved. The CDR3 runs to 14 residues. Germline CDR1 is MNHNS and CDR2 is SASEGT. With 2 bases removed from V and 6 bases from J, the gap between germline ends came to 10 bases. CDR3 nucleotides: TGTGCCAGCAGTGAACTCGGGGTTTATGAAAAACTGTTTTTT. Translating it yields CASSELGVYEKLFF.

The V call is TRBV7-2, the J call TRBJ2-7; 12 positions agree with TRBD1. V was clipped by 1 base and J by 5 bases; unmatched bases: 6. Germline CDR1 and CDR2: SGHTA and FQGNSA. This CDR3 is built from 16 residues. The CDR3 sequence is CASSLGGTGGIHEQYF. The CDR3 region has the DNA TGTGCCAGCAGCTTAGGTGGGACAGGGGGCATCCACGAGCAGTACTTC.

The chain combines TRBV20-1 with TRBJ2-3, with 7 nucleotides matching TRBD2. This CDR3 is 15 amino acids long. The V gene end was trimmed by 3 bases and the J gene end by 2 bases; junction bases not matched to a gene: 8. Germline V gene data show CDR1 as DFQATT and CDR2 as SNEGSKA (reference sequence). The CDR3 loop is CSASYTSAPTDTQYF. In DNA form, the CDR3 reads TGCAGTGCTAGTTATACTAGCGCCCCCACAGATACGCAGTATTTT.

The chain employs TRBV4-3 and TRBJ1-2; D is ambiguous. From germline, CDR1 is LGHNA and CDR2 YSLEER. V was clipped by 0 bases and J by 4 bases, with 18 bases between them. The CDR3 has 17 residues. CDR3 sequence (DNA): TGCGCCAGCAGCCAAGATCTGGGAAGTTCCGCACCCTATGGCTACACCTTC. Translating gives CASSQDLGSSAPYGYTF.

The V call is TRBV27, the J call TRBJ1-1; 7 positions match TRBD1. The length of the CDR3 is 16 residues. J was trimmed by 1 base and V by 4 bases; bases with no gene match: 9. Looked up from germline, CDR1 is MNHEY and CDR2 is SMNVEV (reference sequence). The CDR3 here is CASSSRDSPPNTEAFF. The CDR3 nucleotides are TGTGCCAGCAGTTCTCGGGACAGTCCTCCGAACACTGAAGCTTTCTTT.

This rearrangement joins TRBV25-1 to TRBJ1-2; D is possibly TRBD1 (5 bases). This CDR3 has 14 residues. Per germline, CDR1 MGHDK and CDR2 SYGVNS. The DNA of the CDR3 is TGTGCGTCGTACCGGGAAGGGGACCTCTATGGCTACACCTTC. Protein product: CASYREGDLYGYTF.

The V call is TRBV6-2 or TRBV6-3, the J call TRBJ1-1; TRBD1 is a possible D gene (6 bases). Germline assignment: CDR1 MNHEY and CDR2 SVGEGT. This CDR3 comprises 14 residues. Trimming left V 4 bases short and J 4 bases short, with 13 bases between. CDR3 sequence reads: CASSWGGPSTEAFF. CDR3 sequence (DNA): TGTGCCAGCAGTTGGGGGGGGCCAAGCACTGAAGCTTTCTTT.

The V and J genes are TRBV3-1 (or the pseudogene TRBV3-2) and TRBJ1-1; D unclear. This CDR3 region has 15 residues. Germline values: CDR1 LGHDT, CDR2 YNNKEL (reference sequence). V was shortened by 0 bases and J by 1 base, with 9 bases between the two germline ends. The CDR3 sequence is CASSQDRVRNTEAFF. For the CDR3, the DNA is TGTGCCAGCAGCCAAGATCGGGTTAGGAACACTGAAGCTTTCTTT.